This is a list of T cell receptor beta chains from one sample in a study of CD8 T cells in Susac syndrome. From the immunoSEQ multiplex PCR reads, TCRdb called clonotypes with MiXCR, one entry per CDR3 protein. Of 400,000 to 550,000 distinct CDR3 sequences listed, around 85% are singletons. The sample taken for sequencing was CD8+ T cells from PBMCs. The receptors here all came from a human donor with multiple sclerosis. Each CDR3 is given with its conserved first and last residue. The D gene is left open where the match is weak. Clone size appears in some rows only: once, few, many, or a class for an expanded clone.

TRBV27	TRBJ1-1	TRBD1	-	CASSFVLVTGEREVTEAFF	TGTGCCAGCAGTTTTGTGTTGGTGACAGGGGAACGGGAAGTCACTGAAGCTTTCTTT
TRBV20-1	TRBJ2-1	-	-	CSARAGVIYDEQFF	TGCAGTGCTAGAGCGGGAGTTATATACGATGAGCAGTTCTTC
TRBV9	TRBJ1-5	-	-	CASSANRDKPRLEPQHF	TGTGCCAGCAGCGCCAATAGGGACAAGCCCAGGCTGGAGCCCCAGCATTTT
TRBV9	TRBJ2-5	TRBD1	once	CASSGTGDDQETQYF	TGTGCCAGCAGCGGGACAGGGGATGACCAAGAGACCCAGTACTTC
TRBV20-1	TRBJ1-1	-	-	CSAVEPNTEAFF	TGCAGTGCTGTTGAACCGAACACTGAAGCTTTCTTT
TRBV6-4	TRBJ2-3	-	-	CASSGGQLTDTQYF	TGTGCCAGCAGTGGCGGGCAGCTCACAGATACGCAGTATTTT
TRBV12-3/TRBV12-4	TRBJ1-6	-	-	CASSLWGWGRWETENSPLHF	TGTGCCAGCAGTTTATGGGGGTGGGGCAGATGGGAGACGGAGAATTCACCCCTCCACTTT
TRBV9	TRBJ2-7	-	-	CASSPQARTDYSYEQYF	TGTGCCAGCAGCCCCCAGGCAAGGACAGATTACTCCTACGAGCAGTACTTC
TRBV5-4	TRBJ2-3	-	-	CASSPGPASNTQYF	TGTGCCAGCAGCCCCGGACCCGCCTCAAATACGCAGTATTTT
TRBV7-9	TRBJ2-7	-	-	CASSFVKAQSYEQYF	TGTGCCAGCAGCTTCGTGAAGGCCCAATCCTACGAGCAGTACTTC
TRBV4-1	TRBJ2-1	TRBD2	-	CASSPGGLAGVPVSSYNEQFF	TGCGCCAGCAGCCCCGGGGGACTAGCGGGGGTACCCGTAAGCTCCTACAATGAGCAGTTCTTC
TRBV29-1	TRBJ2-3	-	-	CSVELSDTQYF	TGCAGCGTTGAACTCTCGGATACGCAGTATTTT
TRBV4-1	TRBJ2-1	TRBD2	-	CASSQDLAGEISNEQFF	TGCGCCAGCAGCCAAGATCTCGCGGGAGAGATATCAAATGAGCAGTTCTTC
TRBV10-3	TRBJ2-3	-	-	CAILDRRTDTQYF	TGTGCCATACTGGACAGACGCACAGATACGCAGTATTTT
TRBV13	TRBJ1-6	-	-	CASSSEDTPMLF	TGTGCCAGCAGCTCGGAGGACACTCCTATGTTGTTT
TRBV5-1	TRBJ2-1	TRBD1	-	CASTGTGDEQFF	TGCGCCAGCACCGGGACAGGGGACGAGCAGTTCTTC
TRBV7-6	TRBJ1-2	TRBD1	-	CASSGDRLLYTF	TGTGCCAGCAGCGGGGACAGGCTCCTCTACACCTTC
TRBV6-1	TRBJ1-1	TRBD1	once	CASGQGGMNTEVFF	TGTGCCAGCGGCCAGGGGGGAATGAACACTGAAGTTTTCTTT
TRBV7-6	TRBJ1-1	-	once	CASSDLVPNTEAFF	TGTGCCAGCAGCGACTTAGTACCGAACACTGAAGCTTTCTTT
TRBV12-3/TRBV12-4	TRBJ2-7	TRBD1	few	CASSHSGTATYEQYF	TGTGCCAGCAGTCACTCCGGGACAGCAACCTACGAGCAGTACTTC
TRBV29-1	TRBJ2-1	TRBD1	-	CSVVGDRTYNEQFF	TGCAGCGTTGTAGGGGACAGAACCTACAATGAGCAGTTCTTC
TRBV27	TRBJ2-1	-	-	CASSFSVDGDNEQFF	TGTGCCAGCAGTTTCTCCGTGGACGGCGACAATGAGCAGTTCTTC
TRBV10-3	TRBJ2-4	-	-	CAISESIGGQGYF	TGTGCCATCAGTGAGTCTATCGGCGGTCAAGGGTACTTC
TRBV30	TRBJ2-2	-	-	CAWKIRGELFF	TGTGCCTGGAAAATCAGGGGGGAGCTGTTTTTT
TRBV30	TRBJ1-1	-	-	CAWSQNGGTEAFF	TGTGCCTGGAGCCAGAACGGAGGTACTGAAGCTTTCTTT
TRBV4-1	TRBJ1-3	-	-	CASSRIGTSGNTIYF	TGCGCCAGCAGCCGGATAGGAACTTCTGGAAACACCATATATTTT
TRBV9	TRBJ1-1	-	-	CAGSVEGSEAFF	TGTGCCGGCAGCGTAGAGGGGAGTGAAGCTTTCTTT
TRBV14	TRBJ1-2	-	once	CASSQEIGGSYGYTF	TGTGCCAGCAGCCAAGAAATAGGGGGAAGCTATGGCTACACCTTC
TRBV19	TRBJ2-7	-	-	CASSAGAWGNYEQYF	TGTGCCAGTAGTGCCGGGGCATGGGGTAACTACGAGCAGTACTTC
TRBV9	TRBJ1-4	-	-	CASSVGLRIANEKLFF	TGTGCCAGCAGCGTAGGGCTAAGGATAGCTAATGAAAAACTGTTTTTT
TRBV6-5	TRBJ2-7	TRBD1	-	CASDGTGQGYEQYF	TGTGCCAGCGATGGAACGGGACAGGGCTACGAGCAGTACTTC
TRBV30	TRBJ1-1	-	-	CAYREPTEAFF	TGTGCCTACAGGGAGCCCACTGAAGCTTTCTTT
TRBV5-4	TRBJ1-5	-	-	CASSLYGNQPQHF	TGTGCCAGCAGCTTGTACGGCAATCAGCCCCAGCATTTT
TRBV5-4	TRBJ2-2	-	-	CASTQGDSNTGELFF	TGTGCCAGCACCCAAGGGGACTCGAACACCGGGGAGCTGTTTTTT
TRBV30	TRBJ2-7	-	-	CALRVGGEYEQYF	TGTGCCTTAAGGGTTGGGGGAGAATACGAGCAGTACTTC
TRBV27	TRBJ1-1	TRBD1	-	CASSIYRGTEAFF	TGTGCCAGCAGTATCTACAGGGGAACTGAAGCTTTCTTT
TRBV30	TRBJ2-1	-	-	CAWSVVLANEQFF	TGTGCCTGGAGTGTGGTGCTAGCCAATGAGCAGTTCTTC
TRBV4-1	TRBJ2-1	TRBD2	-	CASSQTAGAGDEQFF	TGCGCCAGCAGCCAAACAGCGGGAGCGGGCGATGAGCAGTTCTTC
TRBV19	TRBJ1-1	-	-	CAKDCPRNTEAFF	TGTGCCAAGGACTGCCCGAGGAACACTGAAGCTTTCTTT